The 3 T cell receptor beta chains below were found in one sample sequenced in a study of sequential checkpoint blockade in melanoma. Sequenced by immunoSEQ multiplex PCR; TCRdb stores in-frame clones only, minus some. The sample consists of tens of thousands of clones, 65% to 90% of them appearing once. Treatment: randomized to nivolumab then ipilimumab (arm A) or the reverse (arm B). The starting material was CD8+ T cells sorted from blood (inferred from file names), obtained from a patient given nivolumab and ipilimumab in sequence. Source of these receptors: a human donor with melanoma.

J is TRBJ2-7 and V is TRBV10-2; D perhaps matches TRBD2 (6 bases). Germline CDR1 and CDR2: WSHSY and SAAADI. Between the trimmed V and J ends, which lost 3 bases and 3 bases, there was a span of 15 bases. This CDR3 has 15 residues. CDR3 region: CASSDESGRNYEQYF. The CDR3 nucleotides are TGCGCCAGCAGTGACGAGTCAGGGAGGAACTACGAGCAGTACTTC.

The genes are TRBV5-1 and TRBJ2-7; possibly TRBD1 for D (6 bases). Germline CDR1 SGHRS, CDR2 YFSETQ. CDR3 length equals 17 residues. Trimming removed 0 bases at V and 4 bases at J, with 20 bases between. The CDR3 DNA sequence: TGCGCCAGCAGCTTGGCCCGTGGGGCCGCGAGGGGGTACGAGCAGTACTTC. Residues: CASSLARGAARGYEQYF.

CDR3 sequence reads: CASNPPLNREKKYF. The CDR3 coding sequence is TGTGCCAGTAACCCTCCCCTAAACAGGGAAAAGAAGTACTTC. The chain employs TRBV19 and TRBJ2-4; TRBD1 might be the D (6 bases). V was shortened by 7 bases and J by 14 bases, with 24 bases between the two germline ends. Per germline, CDR1 LNHDA and CDR2 SQIVND (reference sequence). The CDR3 contains 14 residues.